A selection of T cell receptor beta chains follows, all from one sample in a study of patients and donors after allogeneic stem cell transplantation. TCRdb called the RT-PCR reads again in MiXCR, with one record for every CDR3 protein. The sample holds about 960,000 distinct CDR3 sequences, approximately 19% seen once. Specimen: blood, either unsorted or a sorted T cell fraction (not recorded which). The receptors derive from a human donor who was either an allogeneic HSCT recipient or a stem cell or donor lymphocyte infusion donor (not recorded which). It is not recorded whose cells these are; they may come from a transplant donor. CDR3s include the opening cysteine and the closing phenylalanine or tryptophan. The D gene is left open where the match is weak. Clone sizes are given selectively: once, few, many, or a class where the clone is expanded.

NA TRBJ1-5 TRBV7-2 NA CASKVGGVNQPQHF TGTGCCAGCAAGGTAGGGGGTGTGAATCAGCCCCAGCATTTT
TRBD2 TRBJ2-1 TRBV5-1 NA CASKWRGGRDEQFF TGCGCCAGCAAATGGCGGGGGGGCCGCGATGAGCAGTTCTTC
NA TRBJ1-4 TRBV12-3/TRBV12-4 few CASRASTHANEKLFF TGTGCCAGCAGGGCCTCGACGCACGCTAATGAAAAACTGTTTTTT
NA TRBJ1-1 TRBV3-1 few CASSPNRVYYAEAFF TGTGCCAGCAGCCCCAACAGGGTTTATTATGCTGAAGCTTTCTTT
NA TRBJ1-1 TRBV29-1 NA CSVPERDGQMNTEAFF TGCAGCGTCCCCGAACGGGATGGACAGATGAACACTGAAGCTTTCTTT
TRBD1 TRBJ1-1 TRBV28 NA CASNRGLGEAFF TGTGCCAGCAACAGGGGGCTTGGTGAAGCTTTCTTT
TRBD2 TRBJ2-1 TRBV5-1 NA CARILAGGLNEQFF TGCGCCAGAATCCTAGCGGGGGGCCTTAATGAGCAGTTCTTC
NA TRBJ1-5 TRBV9 few CASSEGVGSSNQPQHF TGTGCCAGCAGCGAGGGGGTAGGGTCCAGCAATCAGCCCCAGCATTTT
NA TRBJ1-2 TRBV20-1 NA CSASDRLGYTF TGCAGTGCTAGTGACAGGCTTGGCTACACCTTC
NA TRBJ1-2 TRBV27 few CASSPSRRVNYGYTF TGTGCCAGCAGCCCCTCCCGAAGGGTTAACTATGGCTACACCTTC
NA TRBJ1-1 TRBV29-1 few CSVESVGTVGTEAFF TGCAGCGTTGAATCGGTGGGGACGGTCGGCACTGAAGCTTTCTTT
NA TRBJ2-1 TRBV24-1 NA CATSDLKGWDNEQFF TGTGCCACCAGTGATTTGAAGGGTTGGGACAATGAGCAGTTCTTC
NA TRBJ1-5 TRBV2 NA CASGLDSNQPQHF TGTGCCAGCGGACTTGATAGCAATCAGCCCCAGCATTTT
NA TRBJ2-5 TRBV29-1 NA CSVEGGTEETQYF TGCAGCGTTGAAGGGGGGACTGAGGAGACCCAGTACTTC
TRBD1 TRBJ1-4 TRBV7-2 many CASSPTAVPGGNEKLFF TGTGCCAGCAGCCCGACAGCGGTCCCAGGGGGGAATGAAAAACTGTTTTTT
NA TRBJ1-5 TRBV15 many CATSSSRSVNQPQHF TGTGCCACCAGCAGTTCCCGGTCCGTAAATCAGCCCCAGCATTTT
NA TRBJ2-7 TRBV20-1 NA CSAIRQDGFYEQYF TGCAGTGCTATACGACAGGACGGGTTTTACGAGCAGTACTTC
TRBD2 TRBJ2-1 TRBV7-9 few CASSLRTSGSYEQFF TGTGCCAGCAGCCTAAGGACTAGCGGGAGCTATGAGCAGTTCTTC
NA TRBJ2-2 TRBV10-3 many CAISESPGRTGELFF TGTGCCATCAGTGAGTCGCCGGGGCGCACCGGGGAGCTGTTTTTT
NA TRBJ2-3 TRBV15 NA CATSTSAAVTDTQYF TGTGCCACCAGCACCTCGGCCGCCGTCACAGATACGCAGTATTTT